Below are 3 T cell receptor beta chains sequenced from a single sample in a study of preoperative IRX-2 immunotherapy in early breast cancer. Treatment in this sample: preoperative locoregional IRX-2 cytokine immunotherapy. Clones were read by immunoSEQ multiplex PCR, and TCRdb kept only the in-frame ones, dropping some. Counted here are 34,000 or so clones, over 80% occurring once; the ten biggest clones make up around 2.3%. Sequenced material: lymph node tissue, taken from a patient treated with IRX-2 immunotherapy. These TCRs come from a human donor with breast cancer.

The V call is TRBV19, the J call TRBJ2-6; D unresolved. This CDR3 is 14 amino acids long. V was clipped by 3 bases and J by 5 bases, with 8 bases between them. The V gene's germline CDR1 is LNHDA and CDR2 SQIVND (reference sequence). The CDR3 DNA reads TGTGCCAGTAGTATGTGGGGTAGGGCCAACGTCCTGACTTTC. It yields the protein CASSMWGRANVLTF.

The table lists this clone with a few counts. The chain couples TRBV18 to TRBJ2-5, with TRBD2 identical over 8 bases. The V gene's germline CDR1 is KGHSH and CDR2 LQKENI. The CDR3 extends over 14 amino acids. With V trimmed by 3 bases and J by 5 bases, 5 bases remained unmatched. The DNA of the CDR3 is TGTGCCAGCTCACCTAGCGGGGACGTGGAGACCCAGTACTTC. Translated, it gives CASSPSGDVETQYF.

This clone was counted between two and nine times. The V call is TRBV19, the J call TRBJ2-3; 11 nucleotides agree with TRBD2. CDR3 length: 17 residues. The V gene's germline CDR1 is LNHDA and CDR2 SQIVND (reference sequence). V dropped 3 bases and J dropped 1; count of bases not matched to a gene: 6. The CDR3 DNA sequence: TGTGCCAGTAGTATCGGACGGACTAGCGGGCGCACAGATACGCAGTATTTT. Its protein product is CASSIGRTSGRTDTQYF.